The 13 T cell receptor beta chains reported below all come from one sample, sequenced in a study of coeliac disease. The table came from immunoSEQ multiplex PCR; TCRdb's copy has only in-frame clones and leaves some out. The repertoire includes 6,000 to 8,000 clones, roughly three fifths of them detected once, and roughly 3% sits in the top ten. The material sequenced was lamina propria lymphocytes from the gut. Receptors originate from a woman in her sixties or seventies with active celiac disease.

This rearrangement joins TRBV5-6 to TRBJ1-1; D call uncertain. The CDR3 has 15 residues. Trimming removed 3 bases at V and 3 bases at J, with 15 bases between. Germline loops: CDR1 SGHDT, CDR2 YYEEEE. Here the CDR3 reads CASSSRGYSYTEAFF. The CDR3 DNA is TGTGCCAGCAGCTCCCGAGGGTACAGTTACACTGAAGCTTTCTTT.

The CDR3 protein is CAISEGGGPYEQYF. For the CDR3, the DNA is TGTGCCATCAGTGAAGGGGGCGGACCCTACGAGCAGTACTTC. The chain employs TRBV10-3 and TRBJ2-7, with TRBD1 matching 7 bases. This CDR3 has 14 residues. With V trimmed by 3 bases and J by 2 bases, 4 bases remained unmatched. CDR1 is ENHRY, CDR2 SYGVKD, per germline.

The table lists this clone with a few counts. The gene calls are TRBV6-5 and TRBJ2-5; D perhaps matches TRBD2 (5 bases). CDR1 MNHEY and CDR2 SVGAGI come from the germline V gene. The CDR3 has 15 residues. Trimming took off 6 bases at V and 0 bases at J, with 14 bases between the two ends. The DNA of the CDR3 is TGTGCCAGCAGCCGGGGAGACCTTAACCAAGAGACCCAGTACTTC. Protein: CASSRGDLNQETQYF.

The CDR3 here is CASSLGQTGVARETQYF. In DNA form, the CDR3 reads TGCGCCAGCAGCTTGGGACAGACAGGGGTCGCCCGAGAGACCCAGTACTTC. The J gene is TRBJ2-5, the V gene TRBV5-1; 8 nucleotides line up with TRBD1. V was pared by 0 bases and J by 4 bases, with 11 bases of the junction left unmatched. Per germline, CDR1 SGHRS and CDR2 YFSETQ. CDR3 length: 17 residues. Full variable domain (outside the CDR3, taken from reference TRBV5-1 and TRBJ2-5): KAGVTQTPRYLIKTRGQQVTLSCSPISGHRSVSWYQQTPGQGLQFLFEYFSETQRNKGNFPGRFSGRQFSNSRSEMNVSTLELGDSALYLCASSLGQTGVARETQYFGPGTRLLVL.

This clone was counted a few times. V is TRBV30 and J is TRBJ2-2, with 9 bases lining up with TRBD1. This CDR3 has 14 amino acids. Germline V lookup: CDR1 GTSNPN, CDR2 SVGIG (reference sequence). The trim removed 1 base at V and 9 bases at J, leaving 6 bases unmatched. The CDR3 region has the DNA TGTGCCTGGAGTGCCGGGACAGGGATCCGGGAGCTGTTTTTT. Translation gives CAWSAGTGIRELFF.

CDR3 loop: CASSPGNYGYTF. CDR3 in DNA: TGTGCCAGCAGCCCAGGGAACTATGGCTACACCTTC. The J gene is TRBJ1-2, the V gene TRBV6-1; perhaps TRBD1 as D (5 bases). The CDR3 runs 12 residues. Germline V lookup: CDR1 MNHNS, CDR2 SASEGT. V lost 6 bases, J lost 2 bases, and 7 bases lay in between.

This clone was seen a few times. This sequence joins TRBV6-1 and TRBJ2-3, with 9 bases aligning to TRBD2. The ends lost 3 bases at V and 6 bases at J; junction bases unmatched: 7. The CDR3 is made up of 15 amino acids. From germline, CDR1 is MNHNS and CDR2 SASEGT. CDR3 protein: CASSERGTSSDTQYF. CDR3 sequence (DNA): TGTGCCAGCAGTGAGCGGGGGACTAGCAGCGATACGCAGTATTTT.

This sequence joins TRBV11-2 and TRBJ2-5; D perhaps matches TRBD2 (6 bases). Trimming took 3 bases from V and 5 from J, leaving 10 bases between them. The CDR3 runs to 13 residues. Per germline, CDR1 SGHAT and CDR2 FQNNGV. This CDR3 is CASSFGGVETQYF. The CDR3 region has the DNA TGTGCCAGCAGCTTCGGGGGAGTGGAGACCCAGTACTTC.

V and J are TRBV2 and TRBJ2-5, with a possible D match to TRBD1 (6 bases). The CDR3 is 12 amino acids. V lost 6 bases and J lost 5, with 10 bases in between. Germline values: CDR1 SNHLY, CDR2 FYNNEI. The CDR3 coding sequence is TGTGCCAGCAGCGACAGGATTGAGACCCAGTACTTC. Translated: CASSDRIETQYF.

This clone has just a few counts. This sequence joins TRBV9 and TRBJ2-1; 9 nucleotides line up with TRBD2. V was clipped by 0 bases and J by 6 bases; unmatched bases: 10. This CDR3 spans 17 amino acids. Germline-derived CDR1 and CDR2 are SGDLS and YYNGEE. This CDR3 is CASSVALAGASGNEQFF. The CDR3 region has the DNA TGTGCCAGCAGCGTAGCTTTAGCGGGAGCATCTGGCAATGAGCAGTTCTTC.

The V gene is TRBV12-5, the J gene TRBJ2-1, with D maybe TRBD2 (6 bases). The CDR3 sequence is 17 residues long. CDR1 LGHNT and CDR2 FRNRAP come from the germline V gene. The ends were cut back, 0 bases at V and 7 bases at J, with 19 bases in the middle. This CDR3 reads CASGLVTGVPLRNEQFF. The CDR3 nucleotides read TGTGCTAGTGGTTTGGTGACGGGAGTTCCGCTACGGAATGAGCAGTTCTTC. Variable domain in full (rest from reference TRBV12-5 and TRBJ2-1): DARVTQTPRHKVTEMGQEVTMRCQPILGHNTVFWYRQTMMQGLELLAYFRNRAPLDDSGMPKDRFSAEMPDATLATLKIQPSEPRDSAVYFCASGLVTGVPLRNEQFFGPGTRLTVL.

The V gene is TRBV19, the J gene TRBJ1-4, with 8 bases lining up with TRBD1. With V trimmed by 4 bases and J by 7 bases, 8 bases remained unmatched. The V gene's germline CDR1 is LNHDA and CDR2 SQIVND (reference sequence). The CDR3 has 15 amino acids. CDR3 amino acids: CASSSTDRGSEKLFF. CDR3 coding DNA: TGTGCCAGTAGTAGTACCGACAGGGGAAGTGAAAAACTGTTTTTT.

This chain uses TRBV5-1 with TRBJ1-2; 7 nucleotides agree with TRBD1. The CDR3 is made up of 12 amino acids. Per germline, CDR1 SGHRS and CDR2 YFSETQ. J gave up 7 bases and V 3 bases, and 3 bases lay outside the gene matches. CDR3 loop: CASSSNRGGYTF. DNA of the CDR3: TGCGCCAGCAGCTCCAACAGGGGTGGCTACACCTTC.